The 27 T cell receptor beta chains in this list originate from one sample, sequenced in a study of CD8 T cells in ankylosing spondylitis. MiXCR, run by TCRdb on the 5' RACE reads, gives a single entry per CDR3 protein. Of a few hundred thousand distinct CDR3 sequences listed, more than 15% were seen once; the top ten hold around 33%. The sequenced sample consisted of blood, either unsorted or a sorted T cell fraction (not recorded which). These receptors were taken from a male donor with ankylosing spondylitis or in good health (not recorded which).

Only a few counts were recorded for this clonotype. The rearrangement joins TRBV5-6 to TRBJ2-1; 9 bases match TRBD1. The trim removed 0 bases at V and 2 bases at J, leaving 3 bases unmatched. The CDR3 runs to 16 residues. CDR1 SGHDT and CDR2 YYEEEE come from the germline V gene. The CDR3 DNA follows: TGTGCCAGCAGCTTGGTGGGACAGGGACCCTACAATGAGCAGTTCTTC. This encodes CASSLVGQGPYNEQFF.

The gene calls are TRBV7-9 and TRBJ2-5; 7 positions agree with TRBD2. V gave up 5 bases and J gave up 0 bases; unmatched junction bases: 9. The germline V gene encodes CDR1 SEHNR and CDR2 FQNEAQ (reference sequence). CDR3 length: 16 residues. In DNA, the CDR3 is TGTGCCAGCAGCACAACCGGGACTATGTACCAAGAGACCCAGTACTTC. It specifies CASSTTGTMYQETQYF.

Ten or more counts support this clonotype. The chain combines TRBV6-1 with TRBJ2-7, with D perhaps TRBD1 (6 bases). Trimming stripped 6 bases from V and 2 bases from J, with 17 bases between. CDR1 and CDR2 from the germline V gene are MNHNS and SASEGT. This CDR3 is 15 amino acids long. The CDR3 sequence: CASSQQGPFTYEQYF. The CDR3 bases are TGTGCCAGCAGCCAACAGGGCCCCTTCACCTACGAGCAGTACTTC.

This clonotype showed up just a few times. The V gene is TRBV5-6, the J gene TRBJ2-1; D is unresolved. Germline loops: CDR1 SGHDT, CDR2 YYEEEE. The ends were cut back, 0 bases at V and 12 bases at J, with 7 bases in the middle. The CDR3 contains 11 residues. The CDR3 spells CASSLGGPQFF. The DNA for the CDR3 is TGTGCCAGCAGCTTGGGAGGACCGCAGTTCTTC.

The chain is built from TRBV5-5 and TRBJ2-3, with 10 bases matching TRBD1. There are 17 residues in the CDR3. Unmatched junction bases numbered 10, after V lost 4 bases and J lost 2 bases. Germline CDR1 SGHKS, CDR2 YYEKEE (reference sequence). The CDR3 loop reads CASSPGQGYVITDTQYF. In nucleotides, the CDR3 is TGTGCCAGCAGCCCGGGACAGGGGTATGTGATCACAGATACGCAGTATTTT.

V is TRBV6-1 and J is TRBJ2-5; 8 bases agree with TRBD1. The germline V gene encodes CDR1 MNHNS and CDR2 SASEGT. This CDR3 has 13 residues. Losses at the gene ends were 8 bases for V and 2 bases for J; bases not matched to a gene: 4. The CDR3 loop reads CASDRGIQETQYF. The DNA for the CDR3 is TGTGCCAGCGACAGGGGTATTCAAGAGACCCAGTACTTC.

V gene TRBV11-1 combines with J gene TRBJ2-1, with TRBD2 matching over 13 bases. Trimming at V came to 6 bases and at J to 1 base, leaving 9 bases not matched to a gene. Germline CDR1 SGHAT, CDR2 FQDESV (reference sequence). The CDR3 loop spans 18 amino acids. The CDR3 spells CASSPPGLAGPSYNEQFF. The CDR3 DNA reads as TGTGCCAGCAGTCCCCCGGGACTAGCGGGACCATCCTACAATGAGCAGTTCTTC. Using reference TRBV11-1 and TRBJ2-1 for the parts outside the CDR3, the full variable domain is EAEVAQSPRYKITEKSQAVAFWCDPISGHATLYWYRQILGQGPELLVQFQDESVVDDSQLPKDRFSAERLKGVDSTLKIQPAELGDSAMYLCASSPPGLAGPSYNEQFFGPGTRLTVL.

V gene TRBV15 combines with J gene TRBJ2-1; 9 bases agree with TRBD1. The CDR3 contains 14 residues. The V and J ends lost 4 bases and 4 bases, in that order; junction bases with no gene match: 2. The V gene's germline CDR1 is LNHNV and CDR2 YYDKDF (reference sequence). The CDR3 loop reads CATSNGQGYNEQFF. For the CDR3, the DNA is TGTGCCACCAGCAACGGACAGGGGTACAATGAGCAGTTCTTC.

This chain joins TRBV12-3 or TRBV12-4 and TRBJ2-3, with TRBD1 identical over 8 bases. V shed 7 bases and J 4 bases; nucleotides not matched to a gene: 19. The CDR3 sequence is 18 residues long. The CDR3 protein is CASTIGQGARISPDTQYF. The CDR3, as DNA: TGTGCCAGCACCATCGGGCAGGGGGCGCGTATCTCCCCAGATACGCAGTATTTT.

This sequence joins TRBV21-1 and TRBJ1-6; no check of the table's D call, TRBD1, against the DNA was made. TRBV21-1 is shown as a pseudogene. CDR3 length: 15 residues. CDR3 in amino acids: CASRTRTVDGSPLHF. The CDR3 DNA reads TGTGCCAGCAGGACAAGGACAGTTGACGGTTCACCCCTCCACTTT.

In this sample, this clonotype turned up a few times. The chain joins TRBV19 to TRBJ1-1, with D unclear. In germline, CDR1 is LNHDA, CDR2 SQIVND (reference sequence). CDR3 size: 17 residues. V lost 0 bases to trimming and J lost 0 bases, with 14 bases between them. Written as DNA, the CDR3 is TGTGCCAGTAGTATAGATGGCGACACCCGCATGAACACTGAAGCTTTCTTT. It is translated as CASSIDGDTRMNTEAFF.

This clonotype was seen only a few times. The genes are TRBV10-3 and TRBJ2-5, with TRBD1 matching over 7 bases. The CDR3 covers 15 residues. Trimming removed 1 base from V and 1 base from J; junction bases left unmatched: 3. Germline loops: CDR1 ENHRY, CDR2 SYGVKD. CDR3 loop: CAISELPGGQETQYF. The CDR3 DNA is TGTGCCATCAGTGAGTTGCCAGGGGGCCAAGAGACCCAGTACTTC.

The rearrangement uses TRBV24-1 and TRBJ2-1; D tentatively reads TRBD1 or TRBD2 (6 bases each). Germline V gives CDR1 KGHDR, CDR2 SFDVKD. CDR3 length: 13 amino acids. V gave up 1 base and J gave up 8 bases, with 8 bases separating them. This CDR3 is CATSDLGGHEQFF. The CDR3, as DNA: TGTGCCACCAGTGATTTAGGGGGGCATGAGCAGTTCTTC.

This clonotype was seen a few times. V usage is TRBV6-8 and J usage is TRBJ1-5, with 7 bases lining up with TRBD1. Germline V gene lookup returns CDR1 MNHGY and CDR2 SAAAGT. The CDR3 loop spans 18 amino acids. V gave up 2 bases and J gave up 4 bases; unmatched junction bases: 14. The DNA of the CDR3 is TGTGCCAGCAGTTACGGGCCCCGGGACAGAATGAGTAATCAGCCCCAGCATTTT. Encoded protein: CASSYGPRDRMSNQPQHF.

The chain has TRBV4-2 and TRBJ2-7; 8 bases are shared with TRBD2. Germline-derived CDR1 and CDR2 are LGHNA and YNFKEQ. V gave up 0 bases and J gave up 5 bases; unmatched junction bases: 9. This CDR3 is 16 amino acids long. CDR3 residues: CASSQDGREGLDEQYF. In nucleotides, the CDR3 is TGTGCCAGCAGCCAAGATGGACGGGAGGGCCTGGACGAGCAGTACTTC.

The rearrangement links TRBV2 to TRBJ2-1, with 11 bases lining up with TRBD2. The J segment lost 1 base and the V segment lost 9 bases, leaving 2 bases of the junction unmatched. Germline CDR1 reads SNHLY; CDR2 reads FYNNEI. The CDR3 totals 14 residues. This CDR3 reads CARLAGGSYNEQFF. The CDR3 region has the DNA TGTGCCAGATTAGCGGGAGGGTCCTACAATGAGCAGTTCTTC. Full variable domain (outside the CDR3, taken from reference TRBV2 and TRBJ2-1): EPEVTQTPSHQVTQMGQEVILRCVPISNHLYFYWYRQILGQKVEFLVSFYNNEISEKSEIFDDQFSVERPDGSNFTLKIRSTKLEDSAMYFCARLAGGSYNEQFFGPGTRLTVL.

This chain uses TRBV27 with TRBJ2-2; 10 bases agree with TRBD2. J was trimmed by 6 bases and V by 4 bases; bases with no gene match: 26. Germline CDR1 MNHEY, CDR2 SMNVEV (reference sequence). CDR3 length equals 22 residues. In nucleotides, the CDR3 is TGTGCCAGCAGTTCCAGGTGGGATGGACTAGCGGAAGGGACCCTCATCCCCGGGGAGCTGTTTTTT. This encodes CASSSRWDGLAEGTLIPGELFF.

This clonotype came up many times. The CDR3 region has the DNA TGCGCCAGCAGCCAAGAGGAGCTCTCCTACGAGCAGTACTTC. This gives the protein CASSQEELSYEQYF. The chain couples TRBV4-1 to TRBJ2-7; D call uncertain. Per the germline V gene, CDR1 is MGHRA and CDR2 is YSYEKL. Trimming took 0 bases from V and 0 from J, leaving 6 bases between them. This CDR3 contains 14 residues.

The chain combines TRBV7-3 with TRBJ2-1, with D hard to call. CDR1 and CDR2 (germline): SGHTA, FQGTGA. This CDR3 contains 14 residues. Trimming stripped 3 bases from V and 5 bases from J, with 11 bases between. The CDR3 spells CASSLDGEHNEQFF. The CDR3 region has the DNA TGTGCCAGCAGCTTGGACGGAGAACACAATGAGCAGTTCTTC.

The CDR3 loop reads CASSGPGSGSSYEQYF. The CDR3 DNA reads as TGTGCCAGCAGTGGCCCCGGTAGCGGGAGCTCCTACGAGCAGTACTTC. The chain uses TRBV25-1 and TRBJ2-7; 9 nucleotides line up with TRBD2. Germline V CDR1 and CDR2: MGHDK, SYGVNS. V shed 4 bases, J shed 0 bases, and the junction held 7 bases outside the gene matches. This CDR3 has 16 residues.

The chain combines TRBV20-1 with TRBJ2-7; D might be TRBD2 (5 bases). The CDR3 is made up of 13 amino acids. V dropped 3 bases and J dropped 0 bases, with 9 bases sitting between them. Germline CDR1 and CDR2: DFQATT and SNEGSKA (reference sequence). In DNA, the CDR3 is TGCAGTGCTAGGAGGGAGAGCTCCTACGAGCAGTACTTC. This gives the protein CSARRESSYEQYF.

This clonotype was seen a handful of times. This chain links TRBV3-1 with TRBJ2-5, with D perhaps matching TRBD2 (5 bases). Germline V CDR1 and CDR2: LGHDT, YNNKEL (reference sequence). The CDR3 is 13 residues long. Trimming removed 6 bases at V and 4 bases at J, with 12 bases between. As DNA, the CDR3 is TGTGCCAGCAGTCCGCTAGCTTTAGAGACCCAGTACTTC. This sequence encodes CASSPLALETQYF.

The rearrangement joins TRBV25-1 to TRBJ2-3; tentatively, D is TRBD1 (6 bases). The germline V and J ends were trimmed by 1 base and 6 bases, with 11 bases remaining between them. The CDR3 consists of 14 residues. Per the germline V gene, CDR1 is MGHDK and CDR2 is SYGVNS. This chain's CDR3 is CASSEWERGDTQYF. Written as DNA, the CDR3 is TGTGCCAGCAGTGAATGGGAGAGGGGGGATACGCAGTATTTT. Supplemented by reference TRBV25-1 and TRBJ2-3, the full variable domain reads EADIYQTPRYLVIGTGKKITLECSQTMGHDKMYWYQQDPGMELHLIHYSYGVNSTEKGDLSSESTVSRIRTEHFPLTLESARPSHTSQYLCASSEWERGDTQYFGPGTRLTVL.

The J gene is TRBJ1-3, the V gene TRBV15, with 7 bases that match TRBD1. V lost 2 bases, J lost 2 bases, and 3 bases stayed unmatched. Germline V gene lookup returns CDR1 LNHNV and CDR2 YYDKDF (reference sequence). The CDR3 sequence is 15 residues long. The CDR3 is CATSRSGTAGNTIYF. The CDR3 DNA reads TGTGCCACCAGCAGATCCGGGACAGCTGGAAACACCATATATTTT.

This clonotype was counted a few times. The chain uses TRBV5-5 and TRBJ1-1; TRBD1 agrees at 7 bases. CDR3 length equals 14 residues. Trimming removed 0 bases from V and 5 bases from J; junction bases left unmatched: 4. Germline V gene sequence: CDR1 SGHKS, CDR2 YYEKEE (reference sequence). CDR3 amino acids: CASSLERTGTEAFF. Here the CDR3 DNA reads TGTGCCAGCAGCTTGGAGAGGACAGGAACTGAAGCTTTCTTT.

This clonotype was detected once. A junction boundary mismatches the germline segment, possibly from a read error. V and J are TRBV3-1 and TRBJ2-1; possible D gene TRBD1, 5 bases. The V gene's germline CDR1 is LGHDT and CDR2 YNNKEL (reference sequence). This CDR3 is 15 amino acids long. The CDR3 here is CACSQDAQGFDEQFF. The CDR3 DNA reads as TGTGCCTGCAGCCAAGATGCTCAGGGTTTTGATGAGCAGTTCTTC.

The J gene is TRBJ2-5, the V gene TRBV18, with 7 bases lining up with TRBD2. Germline CDR1 and CDR2: KGHSH and LQKENI. J lost 5 bases, V lost 0 bases, and 9 bases had no gene match. The CDR3 loop spans 16 amino acids. The CDR3 protein is CASSPPTAGVEETQYF. In nucleotides, the CDR3 is TGTGCCAGCTCACCACCTACCGCGGGAGTTGAGGAGACCCAGTACTTC. The full variable domain, with the rest looked up from reference TRBV18 and TRBJ2-5, is NAGVMQNPRHLVRRRGQEARLRCSPMKGHSHVYWYRQLPEEGLKFMVYLQKENIIDESGMPKERFSAEFPKEGPSILRIQQVVRGDSAAYFCASSPPTAGVEETQYFGPGTRLLVL.